The 2 T cell receptor beta chains in this list originate from one sample, sequenced in a study of cytomegalovirus exposure and HLA in healthy donors. The study ran its PCR with 60 Vbeta and 13 Jbeta primers. Sequencing was performed with immunoSEQ multiplex PCR; in TCRdb, only in-frame clones are kept and a portion is missing. This sample has around 130,000 clones, with approximately 69% found just once. The material sequenced was PBMCs. These receptors came from a man aged 35 to 55 in good health and CMV-seropositive.

This rearrangement joins TRBV28 to TRBJ1-5; tentative D call: TRBD1 (6 bases). The V end was cut by 4 bases, the J end by 7 bases, with 14 bases between. Germline loops: CDR1 MDHEN, CDR2 SYDVKM. This CDR3 is 14 amino acids long. The CDR3 coding sequence is TGTGCCAGCAGTTCCGTAGGGGGAGCGCAGCCCCAGCATTTT. This sequence encodes CASSSVGGAQPQHF.

The chain employs TRBV7-9 and TRBJ1-2, with a tentative D call TRBD1 (5 bases). The V gene's germline CDR1 is SEHNR and CDR2 FQNEAQ (reference sequence). Trimming stripped 2 bases from V and 2 bases from J, with 6 bases between. This CDR3 comprises 13 residues. The DNA for the CDR3 is TGTGCCAGCAGCTTACCAGGGAACTATGGCTACACCTTC. Translation gives CASSLPGNYGYTF.